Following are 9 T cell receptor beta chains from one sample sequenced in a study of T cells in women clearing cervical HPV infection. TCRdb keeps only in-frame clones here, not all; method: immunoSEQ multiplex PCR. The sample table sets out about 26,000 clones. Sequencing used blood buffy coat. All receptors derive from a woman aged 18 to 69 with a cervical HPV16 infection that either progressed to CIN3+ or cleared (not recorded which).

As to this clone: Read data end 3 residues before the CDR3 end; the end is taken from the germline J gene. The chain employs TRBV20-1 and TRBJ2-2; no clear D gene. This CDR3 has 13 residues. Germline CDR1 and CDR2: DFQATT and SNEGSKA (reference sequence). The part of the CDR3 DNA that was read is TGCAGTGCTAGTTTAGCCTATAATTCACCG. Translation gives CSASLAYNSP. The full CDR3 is CSASLAYNSPLFF.

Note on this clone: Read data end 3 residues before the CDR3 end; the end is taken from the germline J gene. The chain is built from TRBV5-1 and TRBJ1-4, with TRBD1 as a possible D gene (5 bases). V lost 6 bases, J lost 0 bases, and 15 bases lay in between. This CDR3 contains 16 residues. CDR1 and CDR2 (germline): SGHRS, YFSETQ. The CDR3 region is CASTGGSVATNEKLFF. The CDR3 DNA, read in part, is TGCGCCAGCACCGGGGGGTCGGTTGCAACTAATGAAAAA.

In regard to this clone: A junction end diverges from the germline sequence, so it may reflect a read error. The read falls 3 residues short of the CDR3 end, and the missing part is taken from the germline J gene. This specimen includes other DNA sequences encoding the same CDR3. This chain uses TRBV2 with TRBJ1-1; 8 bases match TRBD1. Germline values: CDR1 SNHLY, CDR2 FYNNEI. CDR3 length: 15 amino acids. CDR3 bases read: TGTGCCAGCAGACCACAGGGGGTAATGAACACCGAA. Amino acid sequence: CASRPQGVMNTE. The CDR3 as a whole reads CASRPQGVMNTEAFF.

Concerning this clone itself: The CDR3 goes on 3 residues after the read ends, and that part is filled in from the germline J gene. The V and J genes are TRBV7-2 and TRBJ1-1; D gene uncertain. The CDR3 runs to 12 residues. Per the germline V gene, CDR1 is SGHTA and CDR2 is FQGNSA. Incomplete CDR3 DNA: TGTGCCAGCAGCTTAGCATACGGGGAA. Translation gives CASSLAYGE. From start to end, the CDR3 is CASSLAYGEAFF.

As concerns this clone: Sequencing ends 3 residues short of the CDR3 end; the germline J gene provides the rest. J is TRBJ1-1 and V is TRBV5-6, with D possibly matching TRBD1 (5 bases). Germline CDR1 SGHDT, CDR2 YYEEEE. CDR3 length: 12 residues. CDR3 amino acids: CASSLVQGMAFF. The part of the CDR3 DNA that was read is TGTGCCAGCAGCTTGGTTCAGGGTATG.

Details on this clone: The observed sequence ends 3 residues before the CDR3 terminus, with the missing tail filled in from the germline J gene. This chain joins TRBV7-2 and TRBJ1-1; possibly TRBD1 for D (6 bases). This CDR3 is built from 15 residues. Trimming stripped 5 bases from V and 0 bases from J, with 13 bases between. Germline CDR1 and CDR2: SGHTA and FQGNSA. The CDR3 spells CASSEGVGMNTEAFF. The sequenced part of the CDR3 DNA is TGTGCCAGCAGCGAGGGGGTAGGGATGAACACTGAA.

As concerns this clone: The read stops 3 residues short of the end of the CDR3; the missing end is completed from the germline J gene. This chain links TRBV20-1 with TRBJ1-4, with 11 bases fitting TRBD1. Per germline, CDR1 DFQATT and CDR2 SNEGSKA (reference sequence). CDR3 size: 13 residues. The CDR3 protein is CSAGQGANSPLFF. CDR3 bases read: TGCAGTGCTGGACAGGGGGCGAATTCACCA.

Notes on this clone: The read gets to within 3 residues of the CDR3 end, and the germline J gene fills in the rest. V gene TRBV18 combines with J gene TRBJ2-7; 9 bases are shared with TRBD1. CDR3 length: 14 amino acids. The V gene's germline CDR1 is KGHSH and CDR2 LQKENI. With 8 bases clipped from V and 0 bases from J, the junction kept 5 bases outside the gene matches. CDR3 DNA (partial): TGTGCCAGCGCCACGGGACAGGGCTCCTACGAG. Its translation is CASATGQGSYE. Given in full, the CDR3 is CASATGQGSYEQYF. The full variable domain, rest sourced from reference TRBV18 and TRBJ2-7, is NAGVMQNPRHLVRRRGQEARLRCSPMKGHSHVYWYRQLPEEGLKFMVYLQKENIIDESGMPKERFSAEFPKEGPSILRIQQVVRGDSAAYFCASATGQGSYEQYFGPGTRLTVT.

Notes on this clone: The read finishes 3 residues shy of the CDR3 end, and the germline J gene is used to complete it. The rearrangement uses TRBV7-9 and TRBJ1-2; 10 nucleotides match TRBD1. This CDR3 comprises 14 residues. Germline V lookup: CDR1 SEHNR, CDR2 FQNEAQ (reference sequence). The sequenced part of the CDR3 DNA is TGTGCCAGCAGCTTCGGGACAGGGGTGGAGGAC. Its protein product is CASSFGTGVED. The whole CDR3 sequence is CASSFGTGVEDYTF.